The 16 T cell receptor beta chains reported below all come from one sample, sequenced in a study of early T cells in non-severe SARS-CoV-2 infection. TCRdb re-derived calls from the 5' RACE reads in MiXCR, one entry per CDR3 protein. This sample has 55,000 to 75,000 distinct CDR3 sequences; approximately 12% occur once, and the top ten carry approximately 3.9%. Source material: whole blood. The receptors shown here come from an adult who was a healthcare worker with PCR-confirmed SARS-CoV-2 infection or an uninfected control (not recorded which).

This clonotype was counted only a few times. This rearrangement joins TRBV7-9 to TRBJ2-5; D unclear. V lost 5 bases to trimming and J lost 2 bases, with 12 bases between them. Germline V gives CDR1 SEHNR, CDR2 FQNEAQ (reference sequence). The CDR3 covers 14 residues. CDR3 in amino acids: CASSPKEGQETQYF. The CDR3 nucleotides are TGTGCCAGCAGCCCGAAAGAAGGGCAAGAGACCCAGTACTTC.

At least ten counts were recorded for this clonotype. V and J are TRBV5-1 and TRBJ2-3; a weak D match, TRBD2 (6 bases). Germline CDR1 SGHRS, CDR2 YFSETQ. The CDR3 runs 14 residues. Between the trimmed V and J ends, which lost 5 bases and 0 bases, there was a span of 10 bases. As DNA, the CDR3 is TGCGCCAGCAGGCAAGGGACTAGCACAGATACGCAGTATTTT. Its protein is CASRQGTSTDTQYF.

This clonotype was recorded a few times. The V and J genes are TRBV4-1 and TRBJ2-5; 8 bases line up with TRBD1. V lost 1 base, J lost 6 bases, and 4 bases stayed unmatched. The germline CDR1 and CDR2 sequences are MGHRA and YSYEKL. The length of the CDR3 is 14 residues. The CDR3 is CASSQGQGWQTQYF. The CDR3 region has the DNA TGCGCCAGCAGCCAAGGACAGGGGTGGCAGACCCAGTACTTC.

In its sample, this clonotype was seen a few times. The V and J genes are TRBV28 and TRBJ2-4; 7 bases line up with TRBD2. The trim removed 6 bases at V and 8 bases at J, leaving 10 bases unmatched. The germline gives CDR1 MDHEN, CDR2 SYDVKM. This CDR3 has 14 amino acids. The CDR3 sequence is CASSPQAGVDIQYF. CDR3 nucleotide sequence: TGTGCCAGCAGCCCTCAGGCGGGGGTCGACATTCAGTACTTC.

This clonotype has ten or more counts. This sequence joins TRBV27 and TRBJ2-5, with a tentative D call TRBD1 (6 bases). The CDR3 length is 14 residues. Trimming took 2 bases from V and 7 from J, leaving 14 bases between them. Germline CDR1 reads MNHEY; CDR2 reads SMNVEV (reference sequence). CDR3 amino acids: CASSLERGTGTQYF. The CDR3 DNA is TGTGCCAGCAGTTTAGAAAGGGGGACCGGGACCCAGTACTTC.

This clonotype was seen repeatedly, ten times or more. Its ends do not fully match the called genes, so a read error is possible. The V gene is TRBV7-3, the J gene TRBJ2-1, with 12 positions matching TRBD2. The CDR3 extends over 16 amino acids. Germline CDR1 is SGHTA and CDR2 is FQGTGA. The CDR3 DNA sequence: TGTGCCAGCAGCCCCGGAAACCCGGGACTAGCGGGTAAGGCGGACTTC. Translated: CASSPGNPGLAGKADF.

The chain links TRBV7-8 to TRBJ2-5; D is perhaps TRBD1 or TRBD2 (5 bases each). V lost 5 bases and J lost 3, with 19 bases in between. CDR1 SGHVS and CDR2 FQNEAQ come from the germline V gene. CDR3 length: 16 amino acids. CDR3 region: CASSSYGTAEEETQYF. As DNA, the CDR3 is TGTGCCAGCAGCAGTTACGGGACCGCTGAGGAAGAGACCCAGTACTTC.

This clonotype was detected ten times or more. V is TRBV5-1 and J is TRBJ2-7; D possibly corresponds to TRBD2 (6 bases). V lost 3 bases and J lost 2, with 12 bases in between. This CDR3 is 14 amino acids long. Germline CDR1 is SGHRS and CDR2 is YFSETQ. CDR3 protein: CASSYETSPYEQYF. Written as DNA, the CDR3 is TGCGCCAGCAGCTATGAGACTAGTCCCTACGAGCAGTACTTC. The full variable domain, with the rest looked up from reference TRBV5-1 and TRBJ2-7, is KAGVTQTPRYLIKTRGQQVTLSCSPISGHRSVSWYQQTPGQGLQFLFEYFSETQRNKGNFPGRFSGRQFSNSRSEMNVSTLELGDSALYLCASSYETSPYEQYFGPGTRLTVT.

This clonotype has only a few counts. V and J are TRBV10-1 and TRBJ2-1; D tentatively reads TRBD1 or TRBD2 (5 bases each). There are 14 residues in the CDR3. CDR1 and CDR2 from the germline V gene are WNHNN and SYGVQD (reference sequence). V dropped 0 bases and J dropped 6 bases, with 9 bases sitting between them. The CDR3 region is CASSESGDPNEQFF. The CDR3 coding sequence is TGCGCCAGCAGTGAGTCGGGGGACCCCAATGAGCAGTTCTTC.

This clonotype occurred a few times. The CDR3 protein is CSAIAPSSSYEQYF. CDR3 coding DNA: TGCAGTGCCATAGCCCCCTCGAGCTCCTACGAGCAGTACTTC. The gene calls are TRBV20-1 and TRBJ2-7; D not certain. The CDR3 has 14 residues. Germline V gene data show CDR1 as DFQATT and CDR2 as SNEGSKA (reference sequence). V lost 6 bases and J lost 0, with 15 bases in between.

The table lists this clonotype with a few counts. V and J are TRBV14 and TRBJ2-7; TRBD1 agrees at 8 bases. Trimming at V came to 5 bases and at J to 2 bases, leaving 5 bases not matched to a gene. Germline lookup yields CDR1 SGHDN and CDR2 FVKESK. The CDR3 contains 14 residues. CDR3 loop: CASSYQTGAYEQYF. CDR3 coding DNA: TGTGCCAGCAGCTATCAGACAGGGGCCTACGAGCAGTACTTC.

V is TRBV7-9 and J is TRBJ1-2; D ambiguous. Per germline, CDR1 SEHNR and CDR2 FQNEAQ (reference sequence). With 5 bases removed from V and 8 bases from J, the gap between germline ends came to 15 bases. The CDR3 has 13 amino acids. DNA for the CDR3: TGTGCCAGCAGCGACTGGACCGCGGCCGGCTACACCTTC. Protein product: CASSDWTAAGYTF.

The sample holds many counts of this clonotype. The chain joins TRBV5-4 to TRBJ2-5, with 12 positions matching TRBD2. There are 16 residues in the CDR3. Germline assignment: CDR1 SGHNT and CDR2 YYREEE (reference sequence). The trim removed 1 base at V and 5 bases at J, leaving 6 bases unmatched. The CDR3 region has the DNA TGTGCCAGCAGCTTGCTAGCGGGAGGGCCGGGTGAGACCCAGTACTTC. This encodes CASSLLAGGPGETQYF.

This clonotype was seen repeatedly, ten times or more. The V and J genes are TRBV7-2 and TRBJ2-4, with no clear D. The CDR3 covers 16 residues. Germline loops: CDR1 SGHTA, CDR2 FQGNSA. V dropped 5 bases and J dropped 2 bases, with 16 bases sitting between them. DNA of the CDR3: TGTGCCAGCAGCCAAAACCCGGCAGTAACCAAAAACATTCAGTACTTC. It yields the protein CASSQNPAVTKNIQYF.

The chain combines TRBV3-1 with TRBJ2-7, with D perhaps matching TRBD1 (8 bases). Trimming pared 5 bases from V and 4 bases from J, leaving 24 bases between. The length of the CDR3 is 17 residues. The germline V gene encodes CDR1 LGHDT and CDR2 YNNKEL (reference sequence). The CDR3 region is CASSTDRDVGGIYEQYF. The CDR3 nucleotides are TGTGCCAGCAGCACGGACAGGGACGTGGGGGGGATTTACGAGCAGTACTTC.

This clonotype was picked up many times. This chain links TRBV19 with TRBJ2-1; D may be TRBD2 (5 bases). Per germline, CDR1 LNHDA and CDR2 SQIVND (reference sequence). The CDR3 length is 16 residues. V was pared by 7 bases and J by 1 base, with 17 bases between. The CDR3 here is CASTALAGKSYNEQFF. The CDR3 DNA reads as TGTGCCAGTACCGCGCTAGCTGGGAAGTCCTACAATGAGCAGTTCTTC.